Below, one T cell receptor (beta chain) is given with its context. Its antigen remains unknown. The data were taken from a study of regulatory T cells in long-lasting Graves disease. Whole-study results and caveats: With 2,500 to 3,000 shared public clonotypes, persistent patients exceeded new patients, who shared around 970.

Construction of TCR beta libraries relied on iRepertoire HTBI primers and on Arm-PCR targeting CDR3 regions. TCRdb used MiXCR to reprocess the multiplex PCR reads, holding one entry per CDR3 protein. The data show 300,000 or so distinct CDR3 sequences, roughly 21% seen once. The time point was: persistent/refractory GD, antithyroid drugs over 5 years with positive TRAb. The TCR library was made from RNA that had been extracted from PBMCs in TRIzol. Germline CDR1 reads DFQATT; CDR2 reads SNEGSKA (reference sequence). V lost 3 bases and J 0 bases, leaving 8 bases between the germline ends. This CDR3 contains 13 residues.

This sequence originates from a female donor with Graves disease. The gene calls are TRBV20-1 and TRBJ1-2; D remains ambiguous. Sequenced here: peripheral blood mononuclear cells (PBMCs), sampled when the disease was refractory, from a patient treated with antithyroid drugs. The CDR3 DNA reads as TGCAGTGCTAGGCCTCCAACTAACTATGGCTACACCTTC. Translating it yields CSARPPTNYGYTF.